Included here is one TCR beta chain sequence, with context. The entry originates in a study of blood T cell repertoires in COVID-19. Study at large: Specimens from acute and convalescent COVID-19 originated in the United States, Italy and Spain. The cDNA or gDNA used as material had been derived from T cells, B-cell-depleted T cells, or PBMCs.

The CDR3 is made up of 17 amino acids. Germline V gives CDR1 SGHVS, CDR2 FQNEAQ. Trimming stripped 2 bases from V and 0 bases from J, with 14 bases between. Per the original methods: Amplified reference gene primers provided the basis for estimating nucleated cell counts. Sequenced by immunoSEQ multiplex PCR; TCRdb stores in-frame clones only, minus some. The DNA was the basis for D and trimming; V, J and clone size are from that table. The sample comprises approximately 45,000 clones, around 88% of which are singletons, and roughly 6.2% rests with the top ten. This receptor was obtained from a woman older than 75 with acute or convalescent COVID-19. The V gene is TRBV7-8, the J gene TRBJ1-5; D unclear. The sequencing sample was made of peripheral blood. The chain's CDR3 is CASSLSRGLSSNQPQHF. CDR3 DNA sequence: TGTGCCAGCAGCTTATCTCGCGGGCTGTCTAGCAATCAGCCCCAGCATTTT.